This paragraph covers one T cell receptor (beta chain) sequence. Germline-derived CDR1 and CDR2 are MNHEY and SVGAGI. This CDR3 contains 15 residues. Trimming removed 0 bases at V and 1 base at J, with 9 bases between. The sample is drawn from a study of cytomegalovirus exposure and HLA in healthy donors. With 60 Vbeta and 13 Jbeta primers, the PCR was carried out. Produced via immunoSEQ multiplex PCR; TCRdb's table is partial and in-frame only. The profile shows tens of thousands of clones, roughly 80% of them singletons. V is TRBV6-5 and J is TRBJ1-1; perhaps TRBD1 as D (6 bases). Sequences were obtained from PBMCs. This receptor was obtained from a woman aged 30 to 39 in good health and CMV-seronegative. CDR3 DNA: TGTGCCAGCAGTTACTCTCAGGGGCGGAACACTGAAGCTTTCTTT. Its protein product is CASSYSQGRNTEAFF.